This T cell receptor beta chain was profiled in a study of shared clonotypes between healthy human individuals. On this clone: Its antigen is undetermined.

The method was immunoSEQ multiplex PCR; TCRdb's version includes in-frame clones alone and lacks a portion of them. Among hundreds of thousands of clones listed, almost 97% were seen once. General study findings and limits: Rarefaction demonstrated incomplete sorted-subset sequencing despite large depth. Clonotype sharing among donors likely depends on sequencing depth. Relative to memory subsets, naive subsets generally showed larger estimated richness.

Input material: naive CD4+ T cells sorted from blood. The subset here: CD45RA+ positively selected. The TCR sequence derives from a woman younger than 45 in good health.

The CDR3 region has the DNA TGTGCCGGAGGGGTGGGGGCCGGCAATCAGCCCCAGCATTTT. It yields the protein CAGGVGAGNQPQHF. V usage is TRBV9 and J usage is TRBJ1-5; possible D gene TRBD1, 6 bases. The CDR3 totals 14 residues. The germline V gene encodes CDR1 SGDLS and CDR2 YYNGEE. With 10 bases removed from V and 2 bases from J, the gap between germline ends came to 16 bases.